The 27 T cell receptor beta chains presented below share a single source sample, sequenced in a study of CD8 T cells in Susac syndrome. Roughly 0.45 to 1 ug RNA was reverse transcribed with random hexamers. TCRdb called the immunoSEQ multiplex PCR reads again in MiXCR, with one record for every CDR3 protein. The sample has fewer than 300,000 distinct CDR3 sequences, 70% to 90% seen once. Sequencing input: CD8+ T cells from PBMCs. These receptors originate from a human donor with multiple sclerosis.

CDR3 DNA: TGTGCCAGCAGCCAATTCGACGCAGCTTCGGATGGGGCCAACGTCCTGACTTTC. Amino acid sequence: CASSQFDAASDGANVLTF. This sequence joins TRBV3-1 and TRBJ2-6; D gene unclear. Trimming stripped 2 bases from V and 3 bases from J, with 17 bases between. Per the germline V gene, CDR1 is LGHDT and CDR2 is YNNKEL (reference sequence). CDR3 length: 18 residues.

V gene TRBV27 combines with J gene TRBJ2-3, with 7 nucleotides matching TRBD2. V shed 6 bases, J shed 7 bases, and the junction held 13 bases outside the gene matches. Germline CDR1 is MNHEY and CDR2 is SMNVEV (reference sequence). The CDR3 loop spans 15 amino acids. DNA for the CDR3: TGTGCCAGCAGCCGCCGACTAGCCTTCCATCATACGCAGTATTTT. It encodes CASSRRLAFHHTQYF.

The rearrangement uses TRBV24-1 and TRBJ2-5; 12 bases are shared with TRBD1. In germline, CDR1 is KGHDR, CDR2 SFDVKD. This CDR3 has 16 residues. The V and J ends lost 4 bases and 5 bases, in that order; junction bases with no gene match: 7. CDR3 amino acids: CATSEKRDRGLETQYF. CDR3 coding DNA: TGTGCCACCAGTGAGAAACGGGACAGGGGGCTCGAGACCCAGTACTTC.

The V gene is TRBV27, the J gene TRBJ2-7; maybe TRBD1 (6 bases). The CDR3 runs to 13 residues. Trimming took 6 bases from V and 3 from J, leaving 12 bases between them. CDR1 MNHEY and CDR2 SMNVEV come from the germline V gene (reference sequence). Written as DNA, the CDR3 is TGTGCCAGCAGAAATTTACAGGGCTACGAGCAGTACTTC. Protein: CASRNLQGYEQYF.

V and J are TRBV12-3 or TRBV12-4 and TRBJ2-1; D not resolved. V was clipped by 1 base and J by 8 bases, with 18 bases between them. The CDR3 extends over 16 amino acids. CDR3 nucleotides: TGTGCCAGCAGTTTAGAATCTCGCTCCCCCGGGCATGAGCAGTTCTTC. Its translation is CASSLESRSPGHEQFF.

This chain uses TRBV27 with TRBJ2-3; 13 bases are shared with TRBD2. This CDR3 contains 15 residues. J lost 10 bases, V lost 5 bases, and 9 bases had no gene match. Germline V CDR1 and CDR2: MNHEY, SMNVEV (reference sequence). The DNA of the CDR3 is TGTGCCAGCAGTCCTGGGACTAGCGGGACCTTTTCGCAGTATTTT. Translation: CASSPGTSGTFSQYF.

A single count supports this clonotype. The V and J genes are TRBV27 and TRBJ2-7; 7 bases align to TRBD2. This CDR3 spans 14 amino acids. Looked up from germline, CDR1 is MNHEY and CDR2 is SMNVEV (reference sequence). J lost 4 bases, V lost 2 bases, and 5 bases had no gene match. CDR3 coding DNA: TGTGCCAGCAGTTTAGAGGCTAGCGGATACGAGCAGTACTTC. Amino acids: CASSLEASGYEQYF.

The chain has TRBV14 and TRBJ2-3; D is unresolved. This CDR3 region has 14 residues. Germline-derived CDR1 and CDR2 are SGHDN and FVKESK. Trimming took 3 bases from V and 0 from J, leaving 7 bases between them. CDR3 nucleotides: TGTGCCAGCAGCCACAAAACTAGCACAGATACGCAGTATTTT. Translated, it gives CASSHKTSTDTQYF.

V usage is TRBV9 and J usage is TRBJ2-4; 7 positions agree with TRBD1. J lost 6 bases, V lost 3 bases, and 6 bases had no gene match. From germline, CDR1 is SGDLS and CDR2 YYNGEE. This CDR3 has 14 amino acids. The CDR3 bases are TGTGCCAGCAGCGGCCGGGACAGCCTAAACATTCAGTACTTC. As protein: CASSGRDSLNIQYF.

This chain links TRBV5-1 with TRBJ1-2; D remains unclear. CDR3 length: 16 amino acids. V lost 3 bases to trimming and J lost 2 bases, with 17 bases between them. Germline CDR1 reads SGHRS; CDR2 reads YFSETQ. CDR3 nucleotides: TGCGCCAGCAGCTCAGAAGGGCGGGGAGCAAACTATGGCTACACCTTC. Its protein is CASSSEGRGANYGYTF.

This chain connects TRBV28 to TRBJ2-3; the D gene is possibly TRBD2 (6 bases). The CDR3 contains 15 residues. Germline-derived CDR1 and CDR2 are MDHEN and SYDVKM. V lost 5 bases to trimming and J lost 0 bases, with 12 bases between them. DNA for the CDR3: TGTGCCAGCAGTCCCATAGCGGAGAGCACAGATACGCAGTATTTT. This translates into CASSPIAESTDTQYF.

The chain couples TRBV10-3 to TRBJ1-3, with 7 bases fitting TRBD1. The CDR3 has 16 residues. With 2 bases clipped from V and 0 bases from J, the junction kept 4 bases outside the gene matches. CDR1 is ENHRY and CDR2 is SYGVKD in the germline V gene. The CDR3 loop is CAISERQGGSGNTIYF. As DNA, the CDR3 is TGTGCCATCAGTGAGAGACAGGGTGGCTCTGGAAACACCATATATTTT.

This chain uses TRBV10-3 with TRBJ2-1; tentatively, D is TRBD2 (5 bases). The CDR3 runs 13 residues. With 10 bases removed from V and 0 bases from J, the gap between germline ends came to 10 bases. The germline V gene encodes CDR1 ENHRY and CDR2 SYGVKD. The CDR3, as DNA: TGTGCCAGTGGACTTCCCTCCTACAATGAGCAGTTCTTC. Translation gives CASGLPSYNEQFF.

The rearrangement uses TRBV12-3 or TRBV12-4 and TRBJ2-1; TRBD2 agrees at 7 bases. V shed 7 bases, J shed 7 bases, and the junction held 4 bases outside the gene matches. This CDR3 has 12 amino acids. The CDR3 DNA reads as TGTGCCAGCAATCTGGGGGGGAATGAGCAGTTCTTC. It is translated as CASNLGGNEQFF.

This chain joins TRBV27 and TRBJ1-1; tentative D call: TRBD1 (6 bases). There are 14 residues in the CDR3. Germline V gene sequence: CDR1 MNHEY, CDR2 SMNVEV (reference sequence). Deletions cut 10 bases from V and 0 bases from J, with 15 bases between. For the CDR3, the DNA is TGTGCCAACGCAGGGGTCGGAATGAACACTGAAGCTTTCTTT. Encoded protein: CANAGVGMNTEAFF.

The chain combines TRBV28 with TRBJ2-4; D not certain. The CDR3 is 19 residues long. Trimming removed 3 bases at V and 0 bases at J, with 21 bases between. CDR1 is MDHEN, CDR2 SYDVKM, per germline. The CDR3 loop is CASSLGNKPKNQAKNIQYF. For the CDR3, the DNA is TGTGCCAGCAGTTTGGGAAACAAGCCTAAAAATCAAGCCAAAAACATTCAGTACTTC.

The V and J genes are TRBV7-6 and TRBJ2-3, with TRBD2 matching over 10 bases. The germline V gene has CDR1 SGHVS and CDR2 FNYEAQ. The CDR3 is 15 residues long. The ends lost 2 bases at V and 4 bases at J; junction bases unmatched: 3. The CDR3 nucleotides are TGTGCCAGCAGCTTATCTAGCGGGAGCGCAGATACGCAGTATTTT. It yields the protein CASSLSSGSADTQYF. The entire variable domain, with the rest obtained from reference TRBV7-6 and TRBJ2-3, is as follows: GAGVSQSPRYKVTKRGQDVALRCDPISGHVSLYWYRQALGQGPEFLTYFNYEAQQDKSGLPNDRFSAERPEGSISTLTIQRTEQRDSAMYRCASSLSSGSADTQYFGPGTRLTVL.

The chain couples TRBV18 to TRBJ1-1; the D gene is possibly TRBD1 (5 bases). The V end lost 3 bases, the J end lost 0 bases, and 8 bases lay between the germline ends. This CDR3 spans 14 amino acids. Germline CDR1 KGHSH, CDR2 LQKENI. The CDR3 loop is CASSPPTVNTEAFF. CDR3 nucleotides: TGTGCCAGCTCACCCCCGACAGTGAACACTGAAGCTTTCTTT. Looking up the rest from reference TRBV18 and TRBJ1-1 gives the full variable domain: NAGVMQNPRHLVRRRGQEARLRCSPMKGHSHVYWYRQLPEEGLKFMVYLQKENIIDESGMPKERFSAEFPKEGPSILRIQQVVRGDSAAYFCASSPPTVNTEAFFGQGTRLTVV.

V usage is TRBV6-5 and J usage is TRBJ1-4; 7 bases map to TRBD1. Losses at the gene ends were 3 bases for V and 6 bases for J; bases not matched to a gene: 13. Per germline, CDR1 MNHEY and CDR2 SVGAGI. The CDR3 totals 17 residues. CDR3 loop: CASSYFKVWQGDEKLFF. CDR3 nucleotides: TGTGCCAGCAGTTATTTTAAAGTGTGGCAGGGGGATGAAAAACTGTTTTTT.

This chain uses TRBV7-4 with TRBJ2-2, with D perhaps matching TRBD2 (6 bases). Germline-derived CDR1 and CDR2 are SGHVT and SQSDAQ. This CDR3 is 17 amino acids long. V lost 2 bases and J 5 bases, leaving 18 bases between the germline ends. The CDR3: CASSLKWVGGGTGELFF. CDR3 in DNA: TGTGCCAGCAGCTTAAAGTGGGTGGGAGGCGGTACCGGGGAGCTGTTTTTT.

The chain recombines TRBV28 with TRBJ1-2, with D tentatively TRBD1 (6 bases). CDR1 and CDR2 from the germline V gene are MDHEN and SYDVKM. Trimming removed 3 bases from V and 3 bases from J, with 20 bases in between. This CDR3 is built from 17 residues. The CDR3, as DNA: TGTGCCAGCAGTTTTTCCGGACAGCTAGAAAAGTACTATGGCTACACCTTC. Translated: CASSFSGQLEKYYGYTF.

The V and J genes are TRBV28 and TRBJ1-5; the match to TRBD1 covers 10 bases. Trimming removed 4 bases from V and 5 bases from J; junction bases left unmatched: 14. The CDR3 spans 18 residues. The germline gives CDR1 MDHEN, CDR2 SYDVKM. The CDR3: CASSSLDRGEVGDQPQHF. The CDR3 DNA sequence: TGTGCCAGCAGTTCCCTGGACAGGGGGGAGGTTGGGGATCAGCCCCAGCATTTT.

V usage is TRBV18 and J usage is TRBJ2-1; D perhaps matches TRBD2 (5 bases). Germline-derived CDR1 and CDR2 are KGHSH and LQKENI. Trimming took off 3 bases at V and 4 bases at J, with 16 bases between the two ends. The CDR3 contains 16 residues. The CDR3 reads CASSPPSGGGYNEQFF. In DNA form, the CDR3 reads TGTGCCAGCTCACCGCCGAGCGGAGGCGGGTACAATGAGCAGTTCTTC.

The gene calls are TRBV7-9 and TRBJ1-1; 11 bases map to TRBD1. The CDR3 contains 16 residues. Germline CDR1 SEHNR, CDR2 FQNEAQ (reference sequence). Trimming cost V 2 bases and J 11 bases; bases outside gene matches: 13. CDR3 in amino acids: CASSLLRTGGGLVAFF. CDR3 DNA sequence: TGTGCCAGCAGCTTACTCCGGACAGGGGGCGGTCTGGTGGCTTTCTTT.

This clonotype appeared a few times. The genes are TRBV5-1 and TRBJ2-7; D perhaps matches TRBD2 (5 bases). CDR3 length: 16 residues. The germline CDR1 and CDR2 sequences are SGHRS and YFSETQ. Between the trimmed V and J ends, which lost 2 bases and 3 bases, there was a span of 18 bases. As DNA, the CDR3 is TGCGCCAGCAGCTTAATGGAGAGGGCTCTTATCTACGAGCAGTACTTC. Amino acid sequence: CASSLMERALIYEQYF. Filled out from reference TRBV5-1 and TRBJ2-7, the complete variable domain reads KAGVTQTPRYLIKTRGQQVTLSCSPISGHRSVSWYQQTPGQGLQFLFEYFSETQRNKGNFPGRFSGRQFSNSRSEMNVSTLELGDSALYLCASSLMERALIYEQYFGPGTRLTVT.

V gene TRBV9 combines with J gene TRBJ2-6; D is unresolved. The CDR3 is 15 residues long. From germline, CDR1 is SGDLS and CDR2 YYNGEE. V lost 3 bases and J lost 0, with 7 bases in between. The CDR3, as DNA: TGTGCCAGCAGCGCCCCAACCTCTGGGGCCAACGTCCTGACTTTC. As protein: CASSAPTSGANVLTF.

The rearrangement links TRBV7-9 to TRBJ2-5, with 7 positions matching TRBD1. Trimming removed 5 bases from V and 4 bases from J; junction bases left unmatched: 7. The germline CDR1 and CDR2 sequences are SEHNR and FQNEAQ (reference sequence). CDR3 length: 14 residues. CDR3 residues: CASSPRTGGETQYF. The CDR3 coding sequence is TGTGCCAGCAGCCCCCGGACAGGAGGAGAGACCCAGTACTTC.